A single sample gave rise to the 22 T cell receptor beta chains below, sequenced in a study of blood T cells in healthy people across ages. Through a sample-barcoded 5' primer and a J-beta primer mix, a second PCR was run for about 6 to 11 cycles. TCRdb recomputed calls from the 5' RACE reads with MiXCR, one row per CDR3 protein. The data show 1.5 million to 1.9 million distinct CDR3 sequences, around 40% seen once. The sequenced material came from blood. These receptors all stem from a woman aged 18 to 35 in good health.

On this clonotype itself: Just one base apart from a much larger clone, this may be a read error. The chain has TRBV6-2 or TRBV6-3 and TRBJ1-2; possibly TRBD1 for D (5 bases). This CDR3 is built from 13 residues. V was shortened by 6 bases and J by 5 bases, with 13 bases between the two germline ends. CDR1 MNHEY and CDR2 SVGEGT come from the germline V gene. CDR3 in DNA: TGTGCCAGCAGGTGGACAAGGTTGTATGGCTACACCTTC. Its translation: CASRWTRLYGYTF.

The chain carries TRBV10-3 and TRBJ2-1; D uncertain. This CDR3 is built from 13 residues. Germline assignment: CDR1 ENHRY and CDR2 SYGVKD. The germline V and J ends were trimmed by 8 bases and 6 bases, with 14 bases remaining between them. The chain's CDR3 is CAIAGLLVNEQFF. The CDR3 DNA is TGTGCCATCGCAGGTCTATTGGTCAATGAGCAGTTCTTC.

There are a few counts of this clonotype. This chain links TRBV5-1 with TRBJ2-5; D is possibly TRBD2 (5 bases). The ends were cut back, 7 bases at V and 7 bases at J, with 11 bases in the middle. CDR3 length: 11 amino acids. Per germline, CDR1 SGHRS and CDR2 YFSETQ. CDR3 sequence: CASAAEGTQYF. The CDR3 nucleotides read TGCGCCAGCGCCGCCGAGGGGACCCAGTACTTC.

This clonotype was seen more than once but under ten times. The chain couples TRBV6-2 or TRBV6-3 to TRBJ1-2, with D tentatively TRBD1 (5 bases). Per the germline V gene, CDR1 is MNHEY and CDR2 is SVGEGT. V was trimmed by 8 bases and J by 6 bases, leaving 22 bases between them. The CDR3 loop spans 15 amino acids. The CDR3 spells CASHPTWGDGNGYTF. CDR3 bases: TGTGCCAGCCACCCAACCTGGGGCGACGGAAATGGCTACACCTTC.

The chain combines TRBV7-8 with TRBJ2-6, with 9 bases matching TRBD1. J lost 5 bases, V lost 1 base, and 6 bases had no gene match. Per germline, CDR1 SGHVS and CDR2 FQNEAQ. The CDR3 spans 17 residues. CDR3 in DNA: TGTGCCAGCAGCTTAGGGACAGGGGCCTTGAGGGCCAACGTCCTGACTTTC. It translates to CASSLGTGALRANVLTF.

The chain couples TRBV7-2 to TRBJ2-7; D may match TRBD1 or TRBD2 (6 bases each). The CDR3 covers 15 residues. Trimming stripped 1 base from V and 4 bases from J, with 14 bases between. Germline CDR1 SGHTA, CDR2 FQGNSA. The CDR3 reads CASSLGSGAGYEQYF. CDR3 DNA: TGTGCCAGCAGCTTAGGATCGGGGGCTGGGTACGAGCAGTACTTC.

This clonotype showed up just a few times. The rearrangement links TRBV11-2 to TRBJ2-5, with TRBD1 as a possible D gene (6 bases). CDR1 and CDR2 from the germline V gene are SGHAT and FQNNGV. The V and J ends lost 5 bases and 1 base respectively, with 11 bases between them. The CDR3 is 14 residues long. CDR3: CASSPWTAQETQYF. The CDR3 region has the DNA TGTGCCAGCAGCCCCTGGACAGCCCAAGAGACCCAGTACTTC.

CDR3 in amino acids: CASSLGAGELEQYF. CDR3 coding DNA: TGTGCCAGCAGTTTAGGAGCGGGAGAACTCGAGCAGTACTTC. V gene TRBV12-3 or TRBV12-4 combines with J gene TRBJ2-7, with 8 bases matching TRBD2. This CDR3 comprises 14 residues. After removal of 1 base from V and 6 bases from J, the junction contained 5 bases not matched to a gene.

As to this clonotype: A much larger clone differs from this one at a single base, so this may be a read error. CDR3 region: CVSSGLAGEETQYF. In nucleotides, the CDR3 is TGTGTCAGCTCAGGACTAGCGGGGGAAGAGACCCAGTACTTC. The genes are TRBV18 and TRBJ2-5; 13 nucleotides align to TRBD2. Germline V lookup: CDR1 KGHSH, CDR2 LQKENI. The CDR3 has 14 residues.

V and J are TRBV4-1 and TRBJ2-5, with a tentative D call TRBD2 (5 bases). The CDR3 runs 15 residues. V shed 0 bases and J shed 2 bases, with 10 bases lying between them. The germline gives CDR1 MGHRA, CDR2 YSYEKL. The CDR3 region has the DNA TGCGCCAGCAGCCAAGATGTGCGGGTGCAAGAGACCCAGTACTTC. Encoded protein: CASSQDVRVQETQYF.

The table lists this clonotype with a few counts. The chain joins TRBV20-1 to TRBJ2-2, with D uncertain. From germline, CDR1 is DFQATT and CDR2 SNEGSKA (reference sequence). The CDR3 is made up of 14 amino acids. Trimming removed 5 bases at V and 0 bases at J, with 10 bases between. This CDR3 is CSAGGRANTGELFF. CDR3 nucleotide sequence: TGCAGTGCTGGCGGACGTGCGAACACCGGGGAGCTGTTTTTT.

This chain joins TRBV3-1 and TRBJ2-4; the D is unclear. The CDR3 covers 11 residues. V lost 0 bases to trimming and J lost 9 bases, with 3 bases between them. Germline CDR1 and CDR2: LGHDT and YNNKEL (reference sequence). The CDR3 loop reads CASSQESIQYF. The DNA of the CDR3 is TGTGCCAGCAGCCAAGAAAGCATTCAGTACTTC.

This chain joins TRBV7-9 and TRBJ2-1; 11 nucleotides match TRBD1. The CDR3 has 15 amino acids. Per germline, CDR1 SEHNR and CDR2 FQNEAQ (reference sequence). Losses at the gene ends were 1 base for V and 6 bases for J; bases not matched to a gene: 2. The CDR3 region is CASSLGGTGGNEQFF. Here the CDR3 DNA reads TGTGCCAGCAGCTTAGGCGGGACAGGGGGCAATGAGCAGTTCTTC.

This clonotype was observed a few times. This sequence joins TRBV5-1 and TRBJ1-4; D is ambiguous. Trimming removed 3 bases from V and 8 bases from J, with 17 bases in between. Germline assignment: CDR1 SGHRS and CDR2 YFSETQ. This CDR3 region has 15 residues. This CDR3 is CASSWGIRGQEKLFF. In DNA form, the CDR3 reads TGCGCCAGCAGCTGGGGAATTAGAGGCCAGGAAAAACTGTTTTTT.

A few counts support this clonotype. At one end, the junction sequence differs from germline, possibly due to a read error. CDR3 sequence: CSAAGDRINQPQHF. For the CDR3, the DNA is TGCAGTGCTGCGGGGGACAGAATCAATCAGCCACAGCATTTT. V usage is TRBV20-1 and J usage is TRBJ1-5, with TRBD1 matching over 7 bases. Germline V CDR1 and CDR2: DFQATT, SNEGSKA (reference sequence). This CDR3 comprises 14 residues.

J is TRBJ2-1 and V is TRBV2, with 9 positions matching TRBD2. Trimming took 7 bases from V and 5 from J; bases not matched to a gene: 15. This CDR3 is built from 17 residues. Germline lookup yields CDR1 SNHLY and CDR2 FYNNEI. The CDR3 region is CASKGGGRGHNNNEQFF. CDR3 DNA sequence: TGTGCCAGCAAGGGGGGCGGGAGGGGTCACAACAACAATGAGCAGTTCTTC. Full variable domain (rest looked up from reference TRBV2 and TRBJ2-1): EPEVTQTPSHQVTQMGQEVILRCVPISNHLYFYWYRQILGQKVEFLVSFYNNEISEKSEIFDDQFSVERPDGSNFTLKIRSTKLEDSAMYFCASKGGGRGHNNNEQFFGPGTRLTVL.

The rearrangement links TRBV29-1 to TRBJ1-1; TRBD1 is a possible D gene (5 bases). The CDR3 extends over 11 amino acids. The germline V gene has CDR1 SQVTM and CDR2 ANQGSEA. Between the trimmed V and J ends, which lost 2 bases and 8 bases, there was a span of 9 bases. The CDR3 reads CSVEKGAEAFF. The DNA of the CDR3 is TGCAGCGTTGAAAAAGGGGCCGAAGCTTTCTTT.

This rearrangement joins TRBV2 to TRBJ1-5; D call uncertain. Trimming shortened V by 3 bases and J by 3 bases, and 15 bases separated the two germline ends. CDR1 and CDR2 from the germline V gene are SNHLY and FYNNEI. CDR3 length: 16 amino acids. The CDR3 region has the DNA TGTGCCAGCAGTGAGGCTACCCGGGCCTTCAATCAGCCCCAGCATTTT. Protein: CASSEATRAFNQPQHF.

This clonotype was detected many times. CDR3 residues: CASSHPSGTGFTGGSEAFF. CDR3 DNA sequence: TGCGCCAGCAGCCATCCCTCCGGGACAGGTTTTACGGGAGGCTCTGAAGCTTTCTTT. The chain has TRBV4-1 and TRBJ1-1; 8 bases align to TRBD1. V lost 3 bases and J lost 6; bases outside the gene matches: 21. This CDR3 has 19 amino acids. Germline V gives CDR1 MGHRA, CDR2 YSYEKL.

This clonotype was observed a handful of times. The chain has TRBV9 and TRBJ1-2; no definite D call. Germline V gene sequence: CDR1 SGDLS, CDR2 YYNGEE. V was shortened by 2 bases and J by 2 bases, with 7 bases between the two germline ends. This CDR3 has 13 amino acids. The CDR3 protein is CASSVDQNYGYTF. The CDR3 DNA follows: TGTGCCAGCAGCGTGGATCAGAACTATGGCTACACCTTC.

On this clonotype: The germline gene is not matched at one end of the junction; a read error may be the cause. V and J are TRBV9 and TRBJ2-6; no reliable D call. The V gene's germline CDR1 is SGDLS and CDR2 YYNGEE. This CDR3 region has 15 residues. CDR3: CACSVVPSGANVLTF. CDR3 in DNA: TGTGCCTGCAGCGTAGTCCCCTCTGGGGCCAACGTCCTGACTTTC.

The V call is TRBV27, the J call TRBJ1-1; D call uncertain. The CDR3 is 14 residues long. Germline V gene sequence: CDR1 MNHEY, CDR2 SMNVEV (reference sequence). With 3 bases removed from V and 1 base from J, the gap between germline ends came to 9 bases. CDR3 in amino acids: CASSFRRKNTEAFF. Here the CDR3 DNA reads TGTGCCAGCAGTTTCAGGCGAAAGAACACTGAAGCTTTCTTT.